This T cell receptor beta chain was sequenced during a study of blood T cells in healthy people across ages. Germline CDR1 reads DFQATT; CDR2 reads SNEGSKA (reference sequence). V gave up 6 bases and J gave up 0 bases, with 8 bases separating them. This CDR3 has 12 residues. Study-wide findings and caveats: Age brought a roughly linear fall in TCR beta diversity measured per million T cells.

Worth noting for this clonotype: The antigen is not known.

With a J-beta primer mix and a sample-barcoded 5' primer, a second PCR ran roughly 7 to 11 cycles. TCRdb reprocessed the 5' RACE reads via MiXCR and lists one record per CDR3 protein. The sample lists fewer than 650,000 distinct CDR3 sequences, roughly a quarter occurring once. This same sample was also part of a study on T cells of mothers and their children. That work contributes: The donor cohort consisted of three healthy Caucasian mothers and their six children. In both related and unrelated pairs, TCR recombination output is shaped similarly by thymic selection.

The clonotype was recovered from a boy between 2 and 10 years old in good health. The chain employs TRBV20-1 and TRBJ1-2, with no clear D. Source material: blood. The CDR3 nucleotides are TGCAGTGCAGAGGCACCTAACTATGGCTACACCTTC. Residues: CSAEAPNYGYTF.